This T cell receptor beta chain was recorded in a study of T cell clonality in common variable immunodeficiency. Study-level findings and limits: CVID subjects shared fewer TCRbeta clones than healthy controls did. Patient heterogeneity in the CVID cohort limited correlations between repertoire features and clinical complications. Fewer deletions and N-nucleotide insertions were reportedly seen in common variable immunodeficiency TCR beta sequences.

Notes on this clone: The target antigen is unknown. Coverage ceases 3 residues before the CDR3 finishes, and the germline J gene fills in the end.

TCRdb's table, derived via immunoSEQ multiplex PCR, lists solely in-frame clones and lacks some. Recorded here are approximately 64,000 clones, none singletons. Germline V gives CDR1 KGHSY, CDR2 FQNENV. V gave up 4 bases and J gave up 8 bases; unmatched junction bases: 18. The CDR3 loop spans 19 amino acids. Sequenced: peripheral blood mononuclear cells. This sequence joins TRBV16 and TRBJ2-1; TRBD2 matches 12 bases. This clonotype originated in a person between 18 and 75 years old in good health. CDR3 DNA, as far as it was read: TGTGCCAGCAGCCCCCGAGGTTCTAGCGGGAGGGCGTTATTAGATGAG. It specifies CASSPRGSSGRALLDE. The complete CDR3 protein is CASSPRGSSGRALLDEQFF.